The clone carrying this T cell receptor beta chain was observed a handful of times. The data derive from a study of OX40 agonist ivuxolimab in advanced cancers. The germline CDR1 and CDR2 sequences are SGDLS and YYNGEE. The CDR3 runs 16 residues. V lost 0 bases, J lost 0 bases, and 7 bases lay in between. TCRdb's table, derived via immunoSEQ multiplex PCR, lists solely in-frame clones and lacks some. Of about 50,000 clones listed, around nine tenths were seen once; the top ten hold around 0.64%. The starting material was CD4+ or CD8+ T cells sorted from blood, obtained in a trial of the OX40 agonist ivuxolimab. The rearrangement links TRBV9 to TRBJ2-6; no definite D call. This clonotype was obtained from an adult with an advanced solid tumor such as melanoma, head and neck, liver or kidney cancer. In nucleotides, the CDR3 is TGTGCCAGCAGCGTAGAGGTGTTCTCTGGGGCCAACGTCCTGACTTTC. Protein: CASSVEVFSGANVLTF.